This T cell receptor (beta chain) originates from a study of blood T cell repertoires in COVID-19. Study-level information: The origin of the acute and convalescent COVID-19 samples was the United States, Italy and Spain. From T cells, B-cell-depleted T cells, or PBMCs came the material, which was cDNA or gDNA.

Seattle patients were enrolled while actively infected and followed longitudinally. How the authors handled the data: For nucleated cells, counts were estimated from reference gene primer amplification. Profiled with immunoSEQ multiplex PCR; TCRdb holds only in-frame clones, not every one. V, J and clone size are taken as reported in that table, and D and trimming were inferred from the DNA itself. The table has approximately 330,000 clones, roughly 87% seen once; the top ten hold approximately 10%. Germline CDR1 MNHEY, CDR2 SVGAGI. V lost 6 bases, J lost 1 base, and 3 bases lay in between. This CDR3 is 11 amino acids long.

Sequencing was performed on peripheral blood. The genes are TRBV6-5 and TRBJ1-1; no clear D gene. This receptor was identified in a man in his thirties or forties with COVID-19, enrolled during active disease. The chain's CDR3 is CASSSNTEAFF. CDR3 DNA sequence: TGTGCCAGCAGCTCGAACACTGAAGCTTTCTTT.